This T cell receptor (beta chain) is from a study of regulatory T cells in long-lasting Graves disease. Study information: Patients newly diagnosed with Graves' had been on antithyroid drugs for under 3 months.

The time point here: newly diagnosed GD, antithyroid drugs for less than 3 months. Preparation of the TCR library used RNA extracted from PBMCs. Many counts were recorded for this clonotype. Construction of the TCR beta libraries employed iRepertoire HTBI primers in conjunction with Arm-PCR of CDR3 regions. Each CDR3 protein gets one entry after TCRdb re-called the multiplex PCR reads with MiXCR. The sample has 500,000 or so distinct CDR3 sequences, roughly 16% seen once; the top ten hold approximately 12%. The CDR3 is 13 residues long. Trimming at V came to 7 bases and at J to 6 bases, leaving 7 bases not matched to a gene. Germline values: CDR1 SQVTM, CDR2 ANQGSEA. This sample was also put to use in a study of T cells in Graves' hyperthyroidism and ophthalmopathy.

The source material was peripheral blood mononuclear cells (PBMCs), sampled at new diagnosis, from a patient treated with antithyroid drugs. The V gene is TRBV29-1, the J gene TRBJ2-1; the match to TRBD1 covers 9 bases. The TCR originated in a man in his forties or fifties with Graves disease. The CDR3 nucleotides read TGCAGCGGGACTTGGACAGGGGTCAATGAGCAGTTCTTC. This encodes CSGTWTGVNEQFF.